This passage covers 16 T cell receptor beta chains from one sample sequenced in a study of T cell repertoires in cytomegalovirus infection. In TCRdb, the reads were re-called with MiXCR into one record per CDR3 protein. The sample shows more than 650,000 distinct CDR3 sequences, 35% of them seen only once. Sequencing was done on a sample of PBMCs. These TCRs come from a human donor in good health (CMV status not recorded). Some clones in this sample may be carry-over from other donors' samples.

The chain uses TRBV7-8 and TRBJ1-2, with D tentatively TRBD1 (6 bases). The germline gives CDR1 SGHVS, CDR2 FQNEAQ. V dropped 3 bases and J dropped 3 bases, with 29 bases sitting between them. The CDR3 covers 20 residues. The CDR3 loop is CASSFNPYGDTSHSDYGYTF. The CDR3 DNA reads as TGTGCCAGCAGCTTTAACCCGTATGGGGACACCTCTCACTCTGACTATGGCTACACCTTC. The full variable domain, rest sourced from reference TRBV7-8 and TRBJ1-2, is GAGVSQSPRYKVAKRGQDVALRCDPISGHVSLFWYQQALGQGPEFLTYFQNEAQLDKSGLPSDRFFAERPEGSVSTLKIQRTQQEDSAVYLCASSFNPYGDTSHSDYGYTFGSGTRLTVV.

For the CDR3, the DNA is TGTGCTAGTGGCCCGGGGGGCGGGGAGCTGTTTTTT. Protein product: CASGPGGGELFF. The V gene is TRBV12-5, the J gene TRBJ2-2; 7 bases are a match to TRBD2. CDR3 size: 12 residues. V was pared by 6 bases and J by 7 bases, with 2 bases of the junction left unmatched. Germline CDR1 LGHNT, CDR2 FRNRAP.

V usage is TRBV5-6 and J usage is TRBJ2-1; 12 bases match TRBD2. The CDR3 runs to 15 residues. CDR1 and CDR2 from the germline V gene are SGHDT and YYEEEE. The V segment lost 4 bases and the J segment 7 bases; nucleotides outside the gene matches: 6. CDR3 loop: CASSPGLAGQNEQFF. For the CDR3, the DNA is TGTGCCAGCAGCCCCGGACTAGCGGGACAGAATGAGCAGTTCTTC. The full variable domain, in which reference TRBV5-6 and TRBJ2-1 provide the parts outside the CDR3, is DAGVTQSPTHLIKTRGQQVTLRCSPKSGHDTVSWYQQALGQGPQFIFQYYEEEERQRGNFPDRFSGHQFPNYSSELNVNALLLGDSALYLCASSPGLAGQNEQFFGPGTRLTVL.

The chain combines TRBV28 with TRBJ1-6, with 9 bases matching TRBD1. Germline V gene lookup returns CDR1 MDHEN and CDR2 SYDVKM. CDR3 size: 14 residues. Losses at the gene ends were 6 bases for V and 10 bases for J; bases not matched to a gene: 7. This CDR3 reads CASRTGQGNSPLHF. The CDR3 DNA is TGTGCCAGCAGGACTGGACAGGGGAACTCACCCCTCCACTTT. Full variable domain (missing parts from reference TRBV28 and TRBJ1-6): DVKVTQSSRYLVKRTGEKVFLECVQDMDHENMFWYRQDPGLGLRLIYFSYDVKMKEKGDIPEGYSVSREKKERFSLILESASTNQTSMYLCASRTGQGNSPLHFGNGTRLTVT.

This clonotype was seen repeatedly, ten times or more. The J gene is TRBJ2-7, the V gene TRBV7-2, with 8 bases lining up with TRBD2. Looked up from germline, CDR1 is SGHTA and CDR2 is FQGNSA. The CDR3 contains 16 residues. Trimming cost V 5 bases and J 2 bases; bases outside gene matches: 11. The CDR3 protein is CASSTGTGLEAYEQYF. CDR3 DNA sequence: TGTGCCAGCAGCACCGGAACGGGACTAGAGGCCTACGAGCAGTACTTC.

This clonotype was seen a few times. The gene calls are TRBV2 and TRBJ1-1; TRBD1 is a possible D gene (5 bases). Germline V CDR1 and CDR2: SNHLY, FYNNEI. CDR3 length equals 17 residues. With 0 bases removed from V and 1 base from J, the gap between germline ends came to 15 bases. Here the CDR3 DNA reads TGTGCCAGCAGTGAAGCCGGGATGGGGGTGGGGAACACTGAAGCTTTCTTT. This sequence encodes CASSEAGMGVGNTEAFF.

This clonotype appeared a few times. This sequence joins TRBV7-6 and TRBJ2-7; 15 bases line up with TRBD2. This CDR3 region has 17 residues. Trimming removed 5 bases from V and 3 bases from J; junction bases left unmatched: 8. Germline V CDR1 and CDR2: SGHVS, FNYEAQ. In nucleotides, the CDR3 is TGTGCCAGCAGCCCCGGAGGGACTAGCGGGGGGCTCTACGAGCAGTACTTC. Its protein is CASSPGGTSGGLYEQYF.

This clonotype appeared a single time. This chain links TRBV20-1 with TRBJ2-1, with D maybe TRBD1 (7 bases). CDR1 is DFQATT, CDR2 SNEGSKA, per germline (reference sequence). Deletions cut 5 bases from V and 4 bases from J, with 18 bases between. The CDR3 totals 15 residues. CDR3 nucleotide sequence: TGCAGTGCTCCCTCCAGGGGGGTAATGTACAATGAGCAGTTCTTC. Amino acids: CSAPSRGVMYNEQFF.

This clonotype was seen a handful of times. The rearrangement joins TRBV7-9 to TRBJ2-7; D is unresolved. Germline V gene sequence: CDR1 SEHNR, CDR2 FQNEAQ (reference sequence). The V gene lost 5 bases and the J gene lost 3 bases, with 8 bases spanning the gap. The CDR3 sequence is 12 residues long. This CDR3 reads CASSPTYYEQYF. In DNA, the CDR3 is TGTGCCAGCAGCCCGACCTACTACGAGCAGTACTTC.

This clonotype was observed a handful of times. The chain employs TRBV28 and TRBJ1-5; a possible D gene is TRBD1 (6 bases). CDR1 and CDR2 from the germline V gene are MDHEN and SYDVKM. V lost 5 bases, J lost 6 bases, and 14 bases lay in between. The CDR3 consists of 14 residues. The CDR3 spells CASSASTGLQPQHF. As DNA, the CDR3 is TGTGCCAGCAGTGCCTCAACAGGGCTTCAGCCCCAGCATTTT.

Only a few counts were recorded for this clonotype. V usage is TRBV6-2 or TRBV6-3 and J usage is TRBJ1-1, with D possibly TRBD1 on 6 matching bases. The V end lost 6 bases, the J end lost 1 base, and 18 bases lay between the germline ends. Germline values: CDR1 MNHEY, CDR2 SVGEGT. CDR3 size: 16 residues. In DNA form, the CDR3 reads TGTGCCAGCAGACCTGGTGAATACAGGGCGAACACTGAAGCTTTCTTT. Encoded protein: CASRPGEYRANTEAFF.

In its sample, this clonotype was seen a few times. This chain links TRBV12-3 or TRBV12-4 with TRBJ2-1, with 7 positions matching TRBD1. V lost 6 bases to trimming and J lost 2 bases; unmatched junction nucleotides: 7. This CDR3 has 15 residues. The CDR3 loop is CASSARQGTYNEQFF. The CDR3 DNA sequence: TGTGCCAGCAGCGCGAGACAGGGAACCTACAATGAGCAGTTCTTC.

This clonotype occurred a few times. The chain employs TRBV4-1 and TRBJ2-7, with 9 bases aligning to TRBD1. The V segment lost 2 bases and the J segment 3 bases; nucleotides outside the gene matches: 8. The CDR3 sequence is 16 residues long. CDR1 and CDR2 from the germline V gene are MGHRA and YSYEKL. The CDR3 sequence: CASSQQQGASIYEQYF. The CDR3 DNA sequence: TGCGCCAGCAGCCAACAACAGGGGGCGAGTATCTACGAGCAGTACTTC.

The table lists this clonotype with many counts. The chain couples TRBV4-2 to TRBJ2-7; 11 nucleotides agree with TRBD2. The V and J ends lost 6 bases and 4 bases, in that order; junction bases with no gene match: 5. This CDR3 comprises 14 residues. CDR1 and CDR2 (germline): LGHNA, YNFKEQ. The CDR3 spells CASSPGTSGYEQYF. CDR3 DNA: TGTGCCAGCAGTCCCGGGACTAGCGGTTACGAGCAGTACTTC.

The chain has TRBV6-8 and TRBJ1-6; no firm D call. The CDR3 has 11 amino acids. The V end was cut by 2 bases, the J end by 14 bases, with 7 bases between. Germline V CDR1 and CDR2: MNHGY, SAAAGT. In DNA form, the CDR3 reads TGTGCCAGCAGTTACCGCGGCTCCCTCCACTTT. This codes for CASSYRGSLHF.

This chain connects TRBV6-6 to TRBJ2-7; weak D call: TRBD2 (5 bases). This CDR3 contains 13 residues. V lost 8 bases and J 0 bases, leaving 11 bases between the germline ends. The germline V gene encodes CDR1 MNHNY and CDR2 SVGAGI (reference sequence). The CDR3 protein is CASGADISYEQYF. CDR3 in DNA: TGTGCCAGCGGAGCGGATATCTCCTACGAGCAGTACTTC.